A single T cell receptor beta chain is shown here with its context. The antigen it recognizes is unknown. The sample holds no much larger clone one base away, and base qualities are not on file. The library was obtained by PCR. The sample was run on an Illumina HiSeq 2500. To normalize quantification of the TCRbeta repertoire, the TCR libraries were built with molecular barcoding that relied on unique molecular identifiers. TCRdb ran its own pipeline on the public reads, namely fastp trimming at Q25 and MiXCR clone calling, and kept in-frame beta chains. Rows are unified per CDR3 protein, each entry keeping the most common DNA and genes. The sample records about 400,000 distinct CDR3 sequences, around 21% of which are singletons. The biggest ten clones account for about 3.8% of the sample. These data belong to a study of T-cell reconstitution after alpha-beta-depleted transplantation in children (dated by TCRdb to 2016 to 2018). A note on the overall study: Using TCR repertoire profiling, the study quantitatively followed how T-cell immune reconstitution unfolded in children after TCRalphabeta/CD19-depleted allogeneic hematopoietic cell transplantation.

V is reduced by 3 bases and J by 12 bases, leaving a spacing of 3 bases between them. The germline V gene gives CDR1 as SQVTM and CDR2 as ANQGSEA. Counted from cysteine to phenylalanine, this CDR3 has 8 amino acids. Of all the DNA, just the CDR3 is kept, 24 bases in frame from base 1. The starting material was PBMCs from the stem cell graft donor, obtained from the stem cell graft. Here the chain combines TRBV29-1 and TRBJ2-1, with the identity of the D gene unclear. This sequence was found in a human donor who donated a stem cell graft to a child with acute myeloid leukemia. The CDR3 sequence is CSVDWQFF. The nucleotides read TGCAGCGTTGATTGGCAGTTCTTC.